This T cell receptor beta chain was observed in a study of blood T cell repertoires in COVID-19 (dated by TCRdb to the early 2020s). For the wider study: Samples from collaborators originated in the United States, Italy and Spain and spanned both the acute and convalescent phases of COVID-19. The material from the prospective study consisted of cDNA or gDNA derived from T cells, B-cell-depleted T cells, or PBMCs. The dataset comprised deeply sampled blood TCRbeta repertoires from subjects exposed to, actively infected with, or recovered from COVID-19. A freely available public database, intended as a resource for researchers studying the immune response to SARS-CoV-2, is where the repertoires were released. Samples came from the ongoing ImmuneRACE study (first 160 participants) plus 1,254 subjects from 6 global collaborators. The sample metadata nearly always contained a de-identified subject ID, COVID-19 status, age in years and sex. Where available, HLA class I and class II types were taken from metadata supplied by the sample provider and were not determined by assay-based typing.

Summary of the overall study and its limitations: How much clinical and demographic metadata was included differed by source and by participant, and the metadata was provided uncurated.

The immunoSEQ Assay, a bias-controlled multiplex PCR, was used to amplify TCRbeta CDR3 regions from genomic DNA. In the original analysis: Within the assay, amplification of reference gene primers was used to estimate how many nucleated cells each sample contained. To quantify the absolute abundance of each unique TCRbeta CDR3 rearrangement, sequence reads were collapsed and filtered. For each sample, productive Simpson clonality was calculated by taking the square root of Simpson's diversity index across productive rearrangements. Not all clones reach the TCRdb copy of this immuneACCESS table, which keeps in-frame sequences only. Checked studies attribute under half of the gap to unresolved V genes and leave the rest unexplained. V and J calls and clone size are those listed in that table; D and trimming were worked out from the DNA. Within this sample are around 200,000 clones, with 75% to 90% of them counted one time only. The biggest ten clones account for about 6.3% of the sample.

From the germline V gene, CDR1 is MDHEN and CDR2 is SYDVKM. There are 16 amino acids in the CDR3, from cysteine to phenylalanine inclusive. The DNA shown is the 48-base CDR3, in frame from base 1. V has 5 bases trimmed and J has 2 bases trimmed; junction bases matching no gene number 8. Concerning this clone: The antigen it recognizes is unknown. No base quality information exists; no much larger clone differs at one position.

Participants in the prospective study were aged roughly 18 to 100 years, lived in about two dozen United States geographic areas, and enrolled through a virtual design. Cohort assignment in the prospective study relied on participant-reported clinical history from a screening survey and a study questionnaire. For ImmuneRACE Cohort 3, a participant was defined as recovered based on two consecutive negative NP/OP PCR tests, clearance by a healthcare professional, or resolution of symptoms. In the prospective study, mobile phlebotomists collected whole blood, serum and a nasopharyngeal or oropharyngeal swab from each participant. Over a roughly 2-month period, participants in the prospective study had the option of providing additional blood draws and questionnaires. Blood samples from the prospective study were shipped frozen or at room temperature prior to DNA extraction.

What was sequenced was PBMCs or T cells enriched from blood (not recorded which). The sequence derives from a man in his forties who had recovered from COVID-19. The V gene is TRBV28 and the J gene is TRBJ2-7, with TRBD2 identical over 11 junction bases. The DNA is as follows: TGTGCCAGCAGTACCCAACTAGCGGGAGTTCCCTACGAGCAGTACTTC. Its translation reads: CASSTQLAGVPYEQYF. Reference TRBV28 and TRBJ2-7 proteins supply the regions before and after the CDR3; the full variable domain is: DVKVTQSSRYLVKRTGEKVFLECVQDMDHENMFWYRQDPGLGLRLIYFSYDVKMKEKGDIPEGYSVSREKKERFSLILESASTNQTSMYLCASSTQLAGVPYEQYFGPGTRLTVT.